These 26 T cell receptor beta chains came from one sample sequenced in a study of breast tumors, draining lymph nodes, adjacent tissues. Each CDR3 protein gets one entry after TCRdb re-called the multiplex PCR reads with MiXCR. Of 150,000 to 250,000 distinct CDR3 sequences in the sample, around 33% are singletons; the top ten hold 4% to 5.5%. Axillary draining lymph nodes of breast cancer patients supplied the node samples. The sample comprised axillary lymph node tissue. These receptors all come from a female donor with breast cancer. Some clones in this sample may be carry-over from other donors' samples.

This clonotype was recorded a few times. This could be a read error, since a much larger clone is one nucleotide away. The J gene is TRBJ2-5, the V gene TRBV20-1; 10 nucleotides align to TRBD2. Germline CDR1 and CDR2: DFQATT and SNEGSKA (reference sequence). J lost 5 bases, V lost 6 bases, and 24 bases had no gene match. The CDR3 is 19 residues long. The CDR3 sequence: CSAFHSGTSAGEFRETQYF. CDR3 nucleotides: TGCAGTGCATTCCACTCCGGGACTAGCGCGGGGGAATTCCGGGAGACCCAGTACTTC.

This clonotype was counted at least ten times. The chain couples TRBV5-6 to TRBJ1-3; D is possibly TRBD1 (5 bases). The CDR3 has 14 amino acids. Germline V gene sequence: CDR1 SGHDT, CDR2 YYEEEE. The V gene lost 1 base and the J gene lost 0 bases, with 5 bases spanning the gap. The CDR3 DNA reads as TGTGCCAGCAGCTTGAGGGGCTCTGGAAACACCATATATTTT. Its protein is CASSLRGSGNTIYF.

The V gene is TRBV2, the J gene TRBJ1-6; the D gene is possibly TRBD1 (5 bases). Trimming shortened V by 0 bases and J by 9 bases, and 21 bases separated the two germline ends. The CDR3 covers 18 residues. CDR1 and CDR2 from the germline V gene are SNHLY and FYNNEI. The CDR3: CASSEAAQRGATSSPLHF. The CDR3 nucleotides read TGTGCCAGCAGTGAAGCAGCCCAGAGAGGGGCTACGAGTTCACCCCTCCACTTT.

This clonotype was recorded at least ten times. The chain combines TRBV24-1 with TRBJ2-3, with D hard to call. Per the germline V gene, CDR1 is KGHDR and CDR2 is SFDVKD. The V end lost 4 bases, the J end lost 3 bases, and 10 bases lay between the germline ends. CDR3 length: 14 amino acids. The CDR3 protein is CATSEGPPTDTQYF. CDR3 sequence (DNA): TGTGCCACCAGTGAAGGGCCCCCAACAGATACGCAGTATTTT.

The gene calls are TRBV7-8 and TRBJ1-2, with 9 bases that match TRBD1. CDR3 length: 14 residues. After removal of 5 bases from V and 8 bases from J, the junction contained 9 bases not matched to a gene. From germline, CDR1 is SGHVS and CDR2 FQNEAQ. The CDR3, as DNA: TGTGCCAGCAGCGACAGACAGGGGGTGCAAGGCTACACCTTC. Encoded protein: CASSDRQGVQGYTF.

The V call is TRBV2, the J call TRBJ2-3, with 13 bases lining up with TRBD2. The CDR3 extends over 18 amino acids. CDR1 is SNHLY and CDR2 is FYNNEI in the germline V gene. After removal of 2 bases from V and 0 bases from J, the junction contained 5 bases not matched to a gene. DNA for the CDR3: TGTGCCAGCAGTGAAAGGGGACTAGCGGGGAGAAGCACAGATACGCAGTATTTT. Protein: CASSERGLAGRSTDTQYF.

Regarding this clonotype: This may be a read error, as it is one base from a much larger clone. The V and J genes are TRBV5-5 and TRBJ2-5, with D tentatively TRBD2 (6 bases). V was clipped by 4 bases and J by 2 bases, with 15 bases between them. The germline V gene encodes CDR1 SGHKS and CDR2 YYEKEE (reference sequence). This CDR3 has 15 residues. The CDR3 coding sequence is TGTGCCAGCAGCCCCGTAGCGGCAATTCAAGAGACCCAGTACTTC. It codes for CASSPVAAIQETQYF.

This clonotype was recorded a few times. A much more abundant neighbour one base away suggests this may be a read error. The J gene is TRBJ2-1, the V gene TRBV11-2, with 9 bases identical to TRBD2. Germline values: CDR1 SGHAT, CDR2 FQNNGV. After removal of 6 bases from V and 0 bases from J, the junction contained 6 bases not matched to a gene. The CDR3 loop spans 16 amino acids. In DNA form, the CDR3 reads TGTGCCAGCAGTTATAGCGGGAGTGCCTCCTACAATGAGCAGTTCTTC. It encodes CASSYSGSASYNEQFF. Based on the CDR3 plus reference TRBV11-2 and TRBJ2-1, the full variable domain is EAGVAQSPRYKIIEKRQSVAFWCNPISGHATLYWYQQILGQGPKLLIQFQNNGVVDDSQLPKDRFSAERLKGVDSTLKIQPAKLEDSAVYLCASSYSGSASYNEQFFGPGTRLTVL.

In this sample, this clonotype turned up many times. The gene calls are TRBV4-1 and TRBJ2-1; possible D gene TRBD2, 6 bases. The CDR3 is 16 amino acids. Germline V lookup: CDR1 MGHRA, CDR2 YSYEKL. Trimming removed 0 bases at V and 3 bases at J, with 12 bases between. CDR3 in amino acids: CASSQDITSSYNEQFF. CDR3 DNA: TGCGCCAGCAGCCAAGATATAACTAGCAGCTACAATGAGCAGTTCTTC.

Many counts were recorded for this clonotype. The chain couples TRBV7-8 to TRBJ1-5; D not certain. The V end was cut by 3 bases, the J end by 5 bases, with 14 bases between. CDR3 length equals 15 residues. Germline V gene lookup returns CDR1 SGHVS and CDR2 FQNEAQ. CDR3 nucleotide sequence: TGTGCCAGCAGCTTTACGACGGGATGGGATCAGCCCCAGCATTTT. Its protein product is CASSFTTGWDQPQHF.

V usage is TRBV7-2 and J usage is TRBJ1-1; D not certain. V dropped 3 bases and J dropped 0 bases, with 8 bases sitting between them. The germline CDR1 and CDR2 sequences are SGHTA and FQGNSA. This CDR3 contains 14 residues. DNA of the CDR3: TGTGCCAGCAGCTTGAATCCCATGAACACTGAAGCTTTCTTT. Protein: CASSLNPMNTEAFF.

This clonotype was seen many times. V and J are TRBV6-5 and TRBJ2-3; no reliable D call. The germline V and J ends were trimmed by 0 bases and 4 bases, with 8 bases remaining between them. The CDR3 spans 14 residues. Germline assignment: CDR1 MNHEY and CDR2 SVGAGI. CDR3 amino acids: CASSYSFTADTQYF. As DNA, the CDR3 is TGTGCCAGCAGTTACTCGTTCACAGCAGATACGCAGTATTTT.

At least ten counts were recorded for this clonotype. V gene TRBV7-9 combines with J gene TRBJ2-7; 12 positions agree with TRBD2. The V gene's germline CDR1 is SEHNR and CDR2 FQNEAQ (reference sequence). CDR3 length: 16 amino acids. Losses at the gene ends were 1 base for V and 5 bases for J; bases not matched to a gene: 6. The CDR3 coding sequence is TGTGCCAGCAGCTTAGTGAGCCTAGCGGGAGGGAACGAGCAGTACTTC. Amino acid sequence: CASSLVSLAGGNEQYF.

V is TRBV7-8 and J is TRBJ2-3; 8 bases fit TRBD2. The CDR3 runs 16 residues. V lost 5 bases, J lost 0 bases, and 7 bases stayed unmatched. CDR1 SGHVS and CDR2 FQNEAQ come from the germline V gene. The CDR3 DNA sequence: TGTGCCAGCAGCCATGGGGGCGGGGGGAGCACAGATACGCAGTATTTT. Translated: CASSHGGGGSTDTQYF.

This clonotype was recorded at least ten times. The chain employs TRBV3-1 and TRBJ2-5; TRBD2 matches at 11 bases. The CDR3 has 17 amino acids. V gave up 0 bases and J gave up 7 bases; unmatched junction bases: 10. The germline CDR1 and CDR2 sequences are LGHDT and YNNKEL (reference sequence). CDR3: CASSQDQGSGRAGTQYF. The CDR3 bases are TGTGCCAGCAGCCAAGATCAGGGTAGCGGGAGGGCCGGGACCCAGTACTTC.

This chain links TRBV12-3 or TRBV12-4 with TRBJ1-5, with D hard to call. This CDR3 contains 12 residues. The germline V and J ends were trimmed by 5 bases and 5 bases, with 7 bases remaining between them. The CDR3 DNA is TGTGCCAGCAGTCTCCATTATCAGCCCCAGCATTTT. Protein product: CASSLHYQPQHF.

The chain employs TRBV6-2 or TRBV6-3 and TRBJ2-7; 7 nucleotides agree with TRBD1. This CDR3 has 17 residues. Germline V gene sequence: CDR1 MNHEY, CDR2 SVGEGT. V lost 0 bases to trimming and J lost 2 bases; unmatched junction nucleotides: 10. CDR3 DNA: TGTGCCAGCAGTTACTCGAGGGACAGCCGAGGTGCCTACGAGCAGTACTTC. The encoded protein is CASSYSRDSRGAYEQYF.

This clonotype was recorded at least ten times. V gene TRBV7-8 combines with J gene TRBJ2-7; TRBD1 agrees at 7 bases. Germline V gives CDR1 SGHVS, CDR2 FQNEAQ. Unmatched junction bases numbered 10, after V lost 5 bases and J lost 3 bases. This CDR3 is 15 amino acids long. The CDR3 here is CASSLDGQDFYEQYF. CDR3 sequence (DNA): TGTGCCAGCAGCCTAGACGGACAGGACTTCTACGAGCAGTACTTC.

This clonotype has ten or more counts. The CDR3 spells CASRAGQGAYNEQFF. The CDR3 nucleotides read TGTGCCAGCAGAGCGGGACAGGGGGCCTACAATGAGCAGTTCTTC. The chain recombines TRBV6-5 with TRBJ2-1, with 11 bases matching TRBD1. The CDR3 totals 15 residues. Trimming at V came to 6 bases and at J to 2 bases, leaving 3 bases not matched to a gene. Germline assignment: CDR1 MNHEY and CDR2 SVGAGI.

This clonotype has at least ten counts. Here the CDR3 DNA reads TGTGCCAGCAGCCAAGATCTACTCAGTAGTGAGCAGTTCTTC. Its translation: CASSQDLLSSEQFF. The chain links TRBV14 to TRBJ2-1; D ambiguous. The V gene lost 0 bases and the J gene lost 9 bases, with 12 bases spanning the gap. This CDR3 comprises 14 residues. The germline gives CDR1 SGHDN, CDR2 FVKESK. Filled out from reference TRBV14 and TRBJ2-1, the complete variable domain reads EAGVTQFPSHSVIEKGQTVTLRCDPISGHDNLYWYRRVMGKEIKFLLHFVKESKQDESGMPNNRFLAERTGGTYSTLKVQPAELEDSGVYFCASSQDLLSSEQFFGPGTRLTVL.

Ten or more counts support this clonotype. The chain couples TRBV24-1 to TRBJ2-2; 15 bases are shared with TRBD2. The CDR3 runs 19 residues. Trimming removed 4 bases from V and 3 bases from J; junction bases left unmatched: 8. Germline V gene sequence: CDR1 KGHDR, CDR2 SFDVKD. In DNA form, the CDR3 reads TGTGCCACCAGTGACCGGACTAGCGGGGGGGCAGGTCACACCGGGGAGCTGTTTTTT. It encodes CATSDRTSGGAGHTGELFF.

This clonotype has ten or more counts. The rearrangement joins TRBV7-8 to TRBJ1-5; 7 bases align to TRBD1. Germline V gene sequence: CDR1 SGHVS, CDR2 FQNEAQ. With 5 bases clipped from V and 6 bases from J, the junction kept 4 bases outside the gene matches. The CDR3 loop spans 13 amino acids. For the CDR3, the DNA is TGTGCCAGCAGCAAGGACAGGTCTCAGCCCCAGCATTTT. Translated, it gives CASSKDRSQPQHF.

At least ten counts were recorded for this clonotype. The CDR3 sequence is CSVLPFLTSGGAGGTDTQYF. The CDR3 DNA reads TGCAGCGTTCTCCCCTTTTTGACTAGCGGGGGGGCTGGGGGCACAGATACGCAGTATTTT. The V gene is TRBV29-1, the J gene TRBJ2-3; 14 nucleotides align to TRBD2. The CDR3 is 20 residues long. V shed 5 bases and J 1 base; nucleotides not matched to a gene: 17. Germline-derived CDR1 and CDR2 are SQVTM and ANQGSEA.

This clonotype was seen many times. This chain links TRBV11-2 with TRBJ2-7; 11 bases are a match to TRBD2. The germline V gene encodes CDR1 SGHAT and CDR2 FQNNGV. CDR3 length: 16 residues. V gave up 1 base and J gave up 1 base; unmatched junction bases: 3. CDR3: CASSLVGTSGSYEQYF. As DNA, the CDR3 is TGTGCCAGCAGCTTAGTGGGGACTAGCGGTTCCTACGAGCAGTACTTC. Full variable domain (rest looked up from reference TRBV11-2 and TRBJ2-7): EAGVAQSPRYKIIEKRQSVAFWCNPISGHATLYWYQQILGQGPKLLIQFQNNGVVDDSQLPKDRFSAERLKGVDSTLKIQPAKLEDSAVYLCASSLVGTSGSYEQYFGPGTRLTVT.

This clonotype was seen ten or more times. The CDR3 region is CSASRTSGITYEQYF. As DNA, the CDR3 is TGCAGTGCTAGTAGGACTAGCGGGATAACATACGAGCAGTACTTC. The chain couples TRBV20-1 to TRBJ2-7; 12 nucleotides line up with TRBD2. V dropped 3 bases and J dropped 4; count of bases not matched to a gene: 7. Germline V gene lookup returns CDR1 DFQATT and CDR2 SNEGSKA (reference sequence). This CDR3 spans 15 amino acids.

The chain couples TRBV10-1 to TRBJ2-7; no definite D call. V lost 3 bases, J lost 2 bases, and 5 bases lay in between. CDR1 and CDR2 (germline): WNHNN, SYGVQD (reference sequence). The length of the CDR3 is 12 residues. The CDR3 protein is CASSDSTYEQYF. CDR3 nucleotides: TGCGCCAGCAGTGACAGTACCTACGAGCAGTACTTC.